This T cell receptor beta chain was recovered during a study of T cell repertoires in cytomegalovirus infection. Study overall: Both CMV infection and a matching HLA type were indicated by public TCR beta signatures. Overall study results and limits: Of the TCR beta families, the public ones yielded a cumulative frequency that identified carriers of CMV plus the relevant HLA. It was HLA-C-restricted CMV-specific TCR beta clonotypes that dominated the response ex vivo.

Per germline, CDR1 MNHNY and CDR2 SVGAGI (reference sequence). V shed 0 bases, J shed 5 bases, and the junction held 20 bases outside the gene matches. The CDR3 has 20 residues. This clonotype has at least ten counts. Its antigen is not known. Each CDR3 protein gets one entry after TCRdb re-called the reads with MiXCR. This table holds around 440,000 distinct CDR3 sequences, over 9% found once. This receptor was identified in a human donor in good health (CMV status not recorded). Some clones in this sample may be carry-over from other donors' samples. Sequenced sample: PBMCs. The rearrangement links TRBV6-6 to TRBJ2-5; 8 bases match TRBD2. DNA of the CDR3: TGTGCCAGCAGTTACTCGACATTTAAGGAAGCCCGCGGGAGGTCCGAGACCCAGTACTTC. Amino acids: CASSYSTFKEARGRSETQYF.